This T cell receptor beta chain was recovered during a study of shared clonotypes between healthy human individuals. V was trimmed by 2 bases and J by 2 bases, leaving 4 bases between them. Germline V lookup: CDR1 SGHVS, CDR2 FQNEAQ. The CDR3 covers 13 residues. This clone has just a few counts. What it recognizes is unknown. Within the sample, other DNA sequences also encode this same CDR3. Terminally differentiated effector memory CD45RA+ cells were left out of the naive CD8 fraction, which was CD45RO-negative and positively selected for CCR7. TCRdb keeps only in-frame clones here, not all; method: immunoSEQ multiplex PCR. The sample shows about 2.1 million clones, just over 90% of them seen only once. General study points: The small donor group covered limited genetic and exposure diversity.

The chain joins TRBV7-8 to TRBJ1-5, with D unresolved. The source of this sequence is a man between 18 and 35 years old in good health. Some clones in this sample may be carry-over from other donors' samples. Material for sequencing was naive CD8+ T cells from PBMCs. The CDR3 sequence: CASSLSGNQPQHF. The CDR3 DNA sequence: TGTGCCAGCAGCTTATCAGGCAATCAGCCCCAGCATTTT.